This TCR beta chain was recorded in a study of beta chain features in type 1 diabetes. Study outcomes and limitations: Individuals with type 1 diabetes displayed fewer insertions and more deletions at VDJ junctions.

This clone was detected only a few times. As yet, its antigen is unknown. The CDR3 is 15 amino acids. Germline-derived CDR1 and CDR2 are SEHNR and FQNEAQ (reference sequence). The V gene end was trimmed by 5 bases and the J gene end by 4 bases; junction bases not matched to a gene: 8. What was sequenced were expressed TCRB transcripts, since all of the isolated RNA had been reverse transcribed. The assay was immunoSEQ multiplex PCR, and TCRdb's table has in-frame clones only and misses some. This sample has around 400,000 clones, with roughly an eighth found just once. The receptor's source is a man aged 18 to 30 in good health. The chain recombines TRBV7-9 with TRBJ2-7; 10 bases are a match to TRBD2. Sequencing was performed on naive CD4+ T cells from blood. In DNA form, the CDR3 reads TGTGCCAGCAGCCCCCCGGGAGCGGGGGGGTACGAGCAGTACTTC. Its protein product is CASSPPGAGGYEQYF.